The rows below give T cell receptor beta chains drawn from one sample of a study of shared clonotypes between healthy human individuals. Sequenced by immunoSEQ multiplex PCR; TCRdb stores in-frame clones only, minus some. Of about 700,000 clones in the sample, 92% were seen once. Sequencing was done on a sample of naive CD8+ T cells sorted from blood. The receptors come from a young man in good health. CDR3s include the opening cysteine and the closing phenylalanine or tryptophan. D genes are given only for firm matches. Clone size appears in some rows only: once, few, many, or a class for an expanded clone.

D: .; size: .; V: TRBV7-3; J: TRBJ2-3; CDR3: CASSLTGLTDTQYF; DNA: TGTGCCAGCAGCTTAACGGGTCTTACAGATACGCAGTATTTT
D: .; size: .; V: TRBV9; J: TRBJ1-1; CDR3: CASSVGSGLGTEAFF; DNA: TGTGCCAGCAGCGTAGGTTCTGGTTTGGGCACTGAAGCTTTCTTT
D: .; size: .; V: TRBV4-3; J: TRBJ1-1; CDR3: CASSQDEPGIEAFF; DNA: TGCGCCAGCAGCCAAGATGAGCCAGGGATTGAAGCTTTCTTT
D: TRBD1; size: .; V: TRBV28; J: TRBJ2-5; CDR3: CASSGTGEIQETQYF; DNA: TGTGCCAGCAGTGGGACAGGGGAGATCCAAGAGACCCAGTACTTC
D: .; size: .; V: TRBV11-3; J: TRBJ2-7; CDR3: CASSSGDSYEQYF; DNA: TGTGCCAGCAGCTCCGGCGATTCCTACGAGCAGTACTTC
D: TRBD1; size: .; V: TRBV9; J: TRBJ2-4; CDR3: CASSAPDREGDIQYF; DNA: TGTGCCAGCAGCGCCCCGGACAGGGAAGGGGACATTCAGTACTTC
D: .; size: once; V: TRBV6-5; J: TRBJ1-2; CDR3: CASSYSLITNYGYTF; DNA: TGTGCCAGCAGTTACTCGCTTATAACTAACTATGGCTACACCTTC
D: .; size: once; V: TRBV27; J: TRBJ2-6; CDR3: CASRGGANVLTF; DNA: TGTGCCAGCAGAGGTGGGGCCAACGTCCTGACTTTC
D: TRBD1; size: .; V: TRBV12-5; J: TRBJ1-2; CDR3: CASGLVGQGAQGYTF; DNA: TGTGCTAGTGGTTTGGTCGGGCAGGGGGCGCAGGGCTACACCTTC
D: TRBD1; size: .; V: TRBV30; J: TRBJ2-7; CDR3: CAWKSGQGYEQYF; DNA: TGTGCCTGGAAATCGGGACAGGGCTACGAGCAGTACTTC
D: .; size: .; V: TRBV30; J: TRBJ2-7; CDR3: CAWSHPPEQYF; DNA: TGTGCCTGGAGTCACCCCCCCGAGCAGTACTTC
D: TRBD2; size: .; V: TRBV5-1; J: TRBJ2-1; CDR3: CASGTSGFNEQFF; DNA: TGCGCCAGTGGGACTAGCGGGTTTAATGAGCAGTTCTTC
D: TRBD1; size: .; V: TRBV27; J: TRBJ1-1; CDR3: CASSLPRDRGITEAFF; DNA: TGTGCCAGCAGTTTACCGCGGGACAGGGGTATCACTGAAGCTTTCTTT
D: .; size: .; V: TRBV5-6; J: TRBJ1-1; CDR3: CASSLDLDINTEAFF; DNA: TGTGCCAGCAGCTTGGACCTTGACATAAACACTGAAGCTTTCTTT
D: TRBD1; size: .; V: TRBV13; J: TRBJ2-7; CDR3: CASSLAGDRETYEQYF; DNA: TGTGCCAGCAGCTTAGCTGGTGACAGGGAGACCTACGAGCAGTACTTC
D: TRBD1; size: .; V: TRBV14; J: TRBJ2-7; CDR3: CASSQGQGSPYEQYF; DNA: TGTGCCAGCAGCCAAGGACAGGGTTCCCCCTACGAGCAGTACTTC
D: .; size: .; V: TRBV7-9; J: TRBJ2-7; CDR3: CASSPRTEYSYEQYF; DNA: TGTGCCAGCAGCCCTAGGACGGAATACTCCTACGAGCAGTACTTC
D: .; size: .; V: TRBV2; J: TRBJ2-3; CDR3: CASSDVPTLADTQYF; DNA: TGTGCCAGCAGTGACGTCCCCACCCTTGCCGATACGCAGTATTTT
D: .; size: .; V: TRBV5-5; J: TRBJ1-5; CDR3: CASSFEGGQPQHF; DNA: TGTGCCAGCAGCTTTGAGGGTGGTCAGCCCCAGCATTTT
D: TRBD2; size: .; V: TRBV7-6; J: TRBJ2-2; CDR3: CASSLGTSGRIVDTGELFF; DNA: TGTGCCAGCAGCTTAGGGACTAGCGGGAGGATAGTGGACACCGGGGAGCTGTTTTTT
D: .; size: .; V: TRBV6-6; J: TRBJ1-2; CDR3: CASSYSLGDSTF; DNA: TGTGCCAGCAGTTACTCGTTGGGGGACTCCACCTTC
D: .; size: .; V: TRBV6-5; J: TRBJ1-3; CDR3: CASSPTVSGNTIYF; DNA: TGTGCCAGCAGTCCAACAGTCTCTGGAAACACCATATATTTT
D: .; size: .; V: TRBV11-2; J: TRBJ2-3; CDR3: CASSSRAVSTDTQYF; DNA: TGTGCCAGCAGCTCGCGGGCGGTCAGCACAGATACGCAGTATTTT
D: TRBD1; size: .; V: TRBV28; J: TRBJ2-7; CDR3: CASSQRQGTYEQYF; DNA: TGTGCCAGCAGCCAGAGACAGGGAACCTACGAGCAGTACTTC
D: .; size: .; V: TRBV11-2; J: TRBJ2-2; CDR3: CASSPGLRGNTGELFF; DNA: TGTGCCAGCAGCCCCGGACTCCGGGGGAACACCGGGGAGCTGTTTTTT
D: .; size: .; V: TRBV6-1; J: TRBJ2-3; CDR3: CASSENPPGTTSTDTQYF; DNA: TGTGCCAGCAGTGAAAATCCGCCGGGGACCACTAGCACAGATACGCAGTATTTT
D: .; size: .; V: TRBV7-9; J: TRBJ1-6; CDR3: CASRTHNSPLHF; DNA: TGTGCCAGCAGGACCCATAATTCACCCCTCCACTTT
D: .; size: .; V: TRBV4-3; J: TRBJ1-5; CDR3: CASSQEGRGQPQHF; DNA: TGCGCCAGCAGCCAAGAAGGCAGAGGGCAGCCCCAGCATTTT
D: .; size: .; V: TRBV5-6; J: TRBJ2-5; CDR3: CASSSAETQYF; DNA: TGTGCCAGCAGCTCGGCGGAGACCCAGTACTTC
D: .; size: .; V: TRBV5-1; J: TRBJ2-1; CDR3: CASSSRGDTHEQFF; DNA: TGCGCCAGCAGCTCTAGAGGGGACACGCATGAGCAGTTCTTC
D: .; size: .; V: TRBV7-9; J: TRBJ2-6; CDR3: CASSDSRWVSSGANVLTF; DNA: TGTGCCAGCAGCGACAGCAGGTGGGTCAGCTCTGGGGCCAACGTCCTGACTTTC
D: .; size: .; V: TRBV11-2; J: TRBJ2-1; CDR3: CASSLFFGLQPSTYNEQFF; DNA: TGTGCCAGCAGCTTATTTTTTGGACTACAGCCTTCTACCTACAATGAGCAGTTCTTC
D: TRBD1; size: .; V: TRBV29-1; J: TRBJ1-1; CDR3: CSVTRDRGGLNTEAFF; DNA: TGCAGCGTGACCAGAGACAGGGGGGGGCTGAACACTGAAGCTTTCTTT
D: .; size: once; V: TRBV5-5; J: TRBJ2-3; CDR3: CASSLVDDTQYF; DNA: TGTGCCAGCAGCTTAGTCGACGATACGCAGTATTTT
D: TRBD1; size: .; V: TRBV7-9; J: TRBJ1-1; CDR3: CASSYPGQVNTEAFF; DNA: TGTGCCAGCAGCTATCCGGGACAGGTGAACACTGAAGCTTTCTTT
D: TRBD2; size: once; V: TRBV10-2; J: TRBJ2-3; CDR3: CASSEATSGWWAQYF; DNA: TGCGCCAGCAGTGAAGCGACTAGCGGTTGGTGGGCGCAGTATTTT
D: .; size: .; V: TRBV15; J: TRBJ2-2; CDR3: CATRQTTETGELFF; DNA: TGTGCCACCAGGCAAACTACGGAGACCGGGGAGCTGTTTTTT
D: .; size: .; V: TRBV9; J: TRBJ2-3; CDR3: CASSLGTYTDTQYF; DNA: TGTGCCAGCAGCCTCGGGACTTACACAGATACGCAGTATTTT
D: .; size: .; V: TRBV9; J: TRBJ2-1; CDR3: CASSVEVIGYEQFF; DNA: TGTGCCAGCAGCGTAGAGGTGATCGGATATGAGCAGTTCTTC
D: TRBD1; size: .; V: TRBV6-4; J: TRBJ1-5; CDR3: CASSLTRDRVNQPQHF; DNA: TGTGCCAGCAGTCTGACCCGGGACAGGGTCAATCAGCCCCAGCATTTT
D: .; size: .; V: TRBV14; J: TRBJ2-1; CDR3: CASSPRGGHRPPYNEQFF; DNA: TGTGCCAGCAGCCCACGGGGCGGACACCGACCACCCTACAATGAGCAGTTCTTC
D: TRBD2; size: .; V: TRBV28; J: TRBJ2-1; CDR3: CASNLSSGSTYNEQFF; DNA: TGTGCCAGCAACCTATCTAGCGGGAGTACCTACAATGAGCAGTTCTTC
D: .; size: .; V: TRBV5-6; J: TRBJ2-7; CDR3: CASSIAGISYEQYF; DNA: TGTGCCAGCAGCATTGCGGGAATCTCCTACGAGCAGTACTTC
D: .; size: .; V: TRBV28; J: TRBJ2-2; CDR3: CASSLSLWGGELFF; DNA: TGTGCCAGCAGTTTGTCACTATGGGGCGGGGAGCTGTTTTTT
D: .; size: .; V: TRBV19; J: TRBJ1-2; CDR3: CASSIGAVSYGYTF; DNA: TGTGCCAGTAGTATAGGGGCGGTGTCATATGGCTACACCTTC
D: .; size: .; V: TRBV12-5; J: TRBJ2-3; CDR3: CASGLGDTLSTDTQYF; DNA: TGTGCTAGTGGTTTGGGGGACACTCTTAGCACAGATACGCAGTATTTT
D: .; size: .; V: TRBV11-2; J: TRBJ2-7; CDR3: CASSWETYEQYF; DNA: TGTGCCAGCAGCTGGGAGACCTACGAGCAGTACTTC
D: TRBD2; size: .; V: TRBV19; J: TRBJ2-1; CDR3: CASSILAGEGYNEQFF; DNA: TGTGCCAGTAGTATACTAGCGGGAGAAGGGTACAATGAGCAGTTCTTC
D: TRBD2; size: .; V: TRBV9; J: TRBJ2-7; CDR3: CASSPGGYEQYF; DNA: TGTGCCAGCAGCCCGGGGGGCTACGAGCAGTACTTC
D: .; size: .; V: TRBV29-1; J: TRBJ2-5; CDR3: CSVYRDQETQYF; DNA: TGCAGCGTATACAGGGACCAAGAGACCCAGTACTTC
D: .; size: .; V: TRBV13; J: TRBJ2-2; CDR3: CASSLGQPNTGELFF; DNA: TGTGCCAGCAGCTTAGGACAGCCGAACACCGGGGAGCTGTTTTTT
D: .; size: .; V: TRBV18; J: TRBJ2-7; CDR3: CASSPGSGYEQYF; DNA: TGTGCCAGCTCACCGGGGTCGGGTTACGAGCAGTACTTC
D: .; size: .; V: TRBV7-9; J: TRBJ2-1; CDR3: CASSLGGREQFF; DNA: TGTGCCAGCAGCTTAGGTGGGCGAGAGCAGTTCTTC
D: .; size: .; V: TRBV7-9; J: TRBJ1-1; CDR3: CASRGRDTEAFF; DNA: TGTGCCAGCAGGGGCAGGGACACTGAAGCTTTCTTT
D: TRBD2; size: .; V: TRBV9; J: TRBJ2-1; CDR3: CASSNLAGGPSSYNEQFF; DNA: TGTGCCAGCAGTAACTTAGCGGGAGGACCTAGCTCCTACAATGAGCAGTTCTTC
D: TRBD1; size: .; V: TRBV7-9; J: TRBJ2-1; CDR3: CASSLRRTGTVEQFF; DNA: TGTGCCAGCAGCTTACGCCGGACAGGGACGGTTGAGCAGTTCTTC
D: .; size: .; V: TRBV4-2; J: TRBJ2-6; CDR3: CASSQDAGQIFGANVLTF; DNA: TGTGCCAGCAGCCAAGACGCAGGGCAGATTTTCGGGGCCAACGTCCTGACTTTC
D: .; size: .; V: TRBV7-9; J: TRBJ1-5; CDR3: CASSLGKTGLGNQPQHF; DNA: TGTGCCAGCAGCTTAGGGAAGACAGGCCTTGGCAATCAGCCCCAGCATTTT
D: TRBD1; size: once; V: TRBV28; J: TRBJ2-7; CDR3: CASSFGQGPYEQYF; DNA: TGTGCCAGCAGTTTTGGACAGGGGCCCTACGAGCAGTACTTC